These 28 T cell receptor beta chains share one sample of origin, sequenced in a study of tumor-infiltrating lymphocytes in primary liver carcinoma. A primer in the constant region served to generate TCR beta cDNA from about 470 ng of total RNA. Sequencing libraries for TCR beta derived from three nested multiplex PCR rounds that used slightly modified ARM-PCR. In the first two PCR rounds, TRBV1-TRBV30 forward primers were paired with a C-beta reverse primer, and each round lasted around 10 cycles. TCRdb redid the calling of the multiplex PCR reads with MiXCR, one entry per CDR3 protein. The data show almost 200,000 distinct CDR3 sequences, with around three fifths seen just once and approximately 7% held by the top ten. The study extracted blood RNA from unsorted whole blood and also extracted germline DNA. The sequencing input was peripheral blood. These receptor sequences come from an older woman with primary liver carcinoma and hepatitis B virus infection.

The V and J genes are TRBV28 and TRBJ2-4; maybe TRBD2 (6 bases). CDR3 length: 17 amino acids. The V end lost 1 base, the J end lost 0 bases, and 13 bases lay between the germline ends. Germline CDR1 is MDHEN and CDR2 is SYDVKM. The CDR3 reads CASSLSSGGKAKNIQYF. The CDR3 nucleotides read TGTGCCAGCAGTTTATCGTCCGGAGGGAAAGCCAAAAACATTCAGTACTTC.

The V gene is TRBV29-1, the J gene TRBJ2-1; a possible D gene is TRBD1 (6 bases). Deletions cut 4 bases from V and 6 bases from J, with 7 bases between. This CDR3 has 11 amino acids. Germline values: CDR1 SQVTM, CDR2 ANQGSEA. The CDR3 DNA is TGCAGCGTTGGACAGGCCAATGAGCAGTTCTTC. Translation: CSVGQANEQFF.

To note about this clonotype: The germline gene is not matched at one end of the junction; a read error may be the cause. CDR3 region: CASNYSGQQTDTQYF. In DNA form, the CDR3 reads TGTGCCAGCAATTACTCGGGGCAGCAGACTGATACGCAGTATTTT. V is TRBV6-5 and J is TRBJ2-3, with D perhaps given as TRBD1 or TRBD2 (5 bases each). The CDR3 is 15 amino acids. Germline V gene lookup returns CDR1 MNHEY and CDR2 SVGAGI.

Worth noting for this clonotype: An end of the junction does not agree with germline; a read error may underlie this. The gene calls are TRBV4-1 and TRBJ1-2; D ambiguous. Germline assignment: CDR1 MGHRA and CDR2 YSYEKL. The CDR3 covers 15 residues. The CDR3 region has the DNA TGCGCCAGCAGCCAAGAATCAATAATGGCCCATGGCTACATCTTC. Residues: CASSQESIMAHGYIF.

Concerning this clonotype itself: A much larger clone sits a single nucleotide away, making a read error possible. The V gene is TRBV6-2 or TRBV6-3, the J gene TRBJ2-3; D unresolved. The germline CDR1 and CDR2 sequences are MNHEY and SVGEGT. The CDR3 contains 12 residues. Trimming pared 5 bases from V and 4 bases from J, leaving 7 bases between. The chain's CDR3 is CASSDLPDTQYF. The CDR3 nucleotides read TGTGCCAGCAGTGACTTACCAGATACGCAGTATTTT.

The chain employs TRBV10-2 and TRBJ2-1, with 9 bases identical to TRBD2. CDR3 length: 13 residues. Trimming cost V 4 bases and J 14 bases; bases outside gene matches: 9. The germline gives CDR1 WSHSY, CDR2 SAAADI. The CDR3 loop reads CASSVAGGLNKFF. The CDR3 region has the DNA TGCGCCAGCAGTGTGGCGGGGGGGCTTAATAAGTTCTTC.

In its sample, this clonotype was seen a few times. The CDR3 here is CASSLDLRNTEAFF. CDR3 bases: TGTGCCAGCAGCTTAGATCTCCGGAACACTGAAGCTTTCTTT. The chain combines TRBV7-8 with TRBJ1-1; D is undetermined. V was trimmed by 1 base and J by 1 base, leaving 7 bases between them. CDR1 and CDR2 (germline): SGHVS, FQNEAQ. The CDR3 spans 14 residues.

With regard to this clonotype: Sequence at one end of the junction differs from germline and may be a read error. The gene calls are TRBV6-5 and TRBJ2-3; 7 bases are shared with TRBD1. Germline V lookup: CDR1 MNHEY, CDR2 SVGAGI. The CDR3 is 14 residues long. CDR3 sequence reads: CASRSRGGTDTQYF. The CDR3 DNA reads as TGTGCCAGCAGGTCCCGAGGGGGCACAGATACACAGTATTTT.

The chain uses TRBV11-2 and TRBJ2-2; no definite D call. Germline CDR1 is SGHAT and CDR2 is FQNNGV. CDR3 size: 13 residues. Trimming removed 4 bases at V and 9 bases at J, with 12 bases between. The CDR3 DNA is TGTGCCAGCAGCTCAGATAGGATTAGGGAGCTGTTTTTT. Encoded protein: CASSSDRIRELFF.

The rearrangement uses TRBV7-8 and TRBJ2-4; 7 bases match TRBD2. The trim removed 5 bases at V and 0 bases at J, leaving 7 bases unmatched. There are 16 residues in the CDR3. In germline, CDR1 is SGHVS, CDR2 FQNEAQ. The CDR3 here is CASSPRLALAKNIQYF. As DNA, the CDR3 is TGTGCCAGCAGCCCCCGACTAGCCCTAGCCAAAAACATTCAGTACTTC.

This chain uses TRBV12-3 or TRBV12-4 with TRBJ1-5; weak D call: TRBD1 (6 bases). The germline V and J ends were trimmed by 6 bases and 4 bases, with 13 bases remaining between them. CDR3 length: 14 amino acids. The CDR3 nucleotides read TGTGCCAGCAGGCCTACAAGGGGGAATCAGCCCCAGCATTTT. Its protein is CASRPTRGNQPQHF.

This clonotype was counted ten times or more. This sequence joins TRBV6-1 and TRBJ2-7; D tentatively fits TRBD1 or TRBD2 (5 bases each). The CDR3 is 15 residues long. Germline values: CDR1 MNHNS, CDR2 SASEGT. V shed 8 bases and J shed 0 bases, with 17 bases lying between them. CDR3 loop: CASGRGGDGSYEQYF. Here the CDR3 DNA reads TGTGCCAGCGGAAGGGGTGGGGACGGCTCCTACGAGCAGTACTTC.

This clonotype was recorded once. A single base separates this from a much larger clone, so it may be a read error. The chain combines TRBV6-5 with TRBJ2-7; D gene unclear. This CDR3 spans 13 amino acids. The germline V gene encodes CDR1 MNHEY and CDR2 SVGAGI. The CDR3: CATQDRRVGEHYF. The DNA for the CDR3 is TGTGCCACCCAGGACCGACGGGTAGGCGAGCACTACTTC.

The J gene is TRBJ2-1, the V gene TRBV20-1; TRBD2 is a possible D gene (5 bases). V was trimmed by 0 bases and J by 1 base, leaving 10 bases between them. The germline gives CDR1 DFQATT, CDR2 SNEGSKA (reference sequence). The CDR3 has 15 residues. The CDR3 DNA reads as TGCAGTGCTAGAGATCTGAGGACTTCCTACAATGAGCAGTTCTTC. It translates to CSARDLRTSYNEQFF.

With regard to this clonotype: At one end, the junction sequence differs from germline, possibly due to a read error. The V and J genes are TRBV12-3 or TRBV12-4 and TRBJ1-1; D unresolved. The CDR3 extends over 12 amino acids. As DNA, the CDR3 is TGTGCCAGCAGTTTACGTCAGACTGAAGCATTCTTT. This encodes CASSLRQTEAFF.

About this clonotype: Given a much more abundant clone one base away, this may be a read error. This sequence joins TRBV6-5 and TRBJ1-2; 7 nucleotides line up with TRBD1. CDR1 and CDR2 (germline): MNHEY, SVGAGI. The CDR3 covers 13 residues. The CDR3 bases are TGTGCCTGCAGACCTCCGGGACAGCCAAACTACACCTTC. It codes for CACRPPGQPNYTF.

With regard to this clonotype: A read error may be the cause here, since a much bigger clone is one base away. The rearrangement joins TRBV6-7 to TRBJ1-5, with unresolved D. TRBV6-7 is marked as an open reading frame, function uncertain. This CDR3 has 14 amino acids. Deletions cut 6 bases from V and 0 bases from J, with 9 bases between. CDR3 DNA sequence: TGTGCCAGCAGCTTCCAGAGTAGCAATCAGCCCCAGCATTTT. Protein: CASSFQSSNQPQHF.

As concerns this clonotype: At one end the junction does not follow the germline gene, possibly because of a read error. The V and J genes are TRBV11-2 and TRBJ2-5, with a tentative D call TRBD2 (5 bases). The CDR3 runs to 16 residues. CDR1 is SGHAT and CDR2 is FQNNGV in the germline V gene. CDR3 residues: CASNLGFSPSGETQYF. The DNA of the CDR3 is TGTGCCAGCAACTTAGGATTTTCGCCCAGCGGAGAGACACAGTACTTC.

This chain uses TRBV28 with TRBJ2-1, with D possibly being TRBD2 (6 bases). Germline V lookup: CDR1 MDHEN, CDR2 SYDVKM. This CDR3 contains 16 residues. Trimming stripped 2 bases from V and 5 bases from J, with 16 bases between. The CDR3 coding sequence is TGTGCCAGCAGTTTAGAGGAGGGGCAGCCTAACAATGAGCAGTTCTTC. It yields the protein CASSLEEGQPNNEQFF.

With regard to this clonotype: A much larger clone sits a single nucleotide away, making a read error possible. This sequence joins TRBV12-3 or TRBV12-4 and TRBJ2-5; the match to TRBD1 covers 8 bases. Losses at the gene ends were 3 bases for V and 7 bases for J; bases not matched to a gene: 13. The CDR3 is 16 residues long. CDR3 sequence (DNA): TGTGCCAGCAGTTTCTCAGGTGGCAGGGGGCTGGTGACCCAGTACTTC. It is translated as CASSFSGGRGLVTQYF.

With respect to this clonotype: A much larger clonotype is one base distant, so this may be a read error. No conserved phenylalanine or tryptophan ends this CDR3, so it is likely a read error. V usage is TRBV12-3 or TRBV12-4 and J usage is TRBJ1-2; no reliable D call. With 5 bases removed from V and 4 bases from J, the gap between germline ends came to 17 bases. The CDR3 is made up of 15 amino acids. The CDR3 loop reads CASSPQAAGIYGYTS. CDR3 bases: TGTGCCAGCAGTCCCCAGGCAGCGGGTATCTATGGCTACACCTCC.

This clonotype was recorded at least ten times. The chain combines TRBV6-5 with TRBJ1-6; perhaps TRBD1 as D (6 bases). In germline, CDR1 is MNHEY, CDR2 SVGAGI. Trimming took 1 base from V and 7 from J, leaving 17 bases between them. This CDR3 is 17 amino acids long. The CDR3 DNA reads TGTGCCAGCAGTTACTTGCCAGGGGCGCGCGTCAATTCACCCCTCCACTTT. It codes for CASSYLPGARVNSPLHF.

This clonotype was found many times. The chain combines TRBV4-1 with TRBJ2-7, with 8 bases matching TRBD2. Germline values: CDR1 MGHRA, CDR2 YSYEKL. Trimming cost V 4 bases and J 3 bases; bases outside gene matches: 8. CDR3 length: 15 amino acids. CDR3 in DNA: TGCGCCAGCAGCCCCCCCGAGCGGGAGCGCTACGAGCAGTACTTC. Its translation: CASSPPERERYEQYF.

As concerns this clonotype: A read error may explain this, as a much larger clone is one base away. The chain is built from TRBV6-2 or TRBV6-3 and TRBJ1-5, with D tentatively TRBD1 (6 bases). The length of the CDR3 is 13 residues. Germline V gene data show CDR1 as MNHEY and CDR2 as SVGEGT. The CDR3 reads CVSSYRAGQPQHF. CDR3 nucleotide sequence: TGTGTCAGCAGTTACAGGGCAGGTCAGCCCCAGCATTTT.

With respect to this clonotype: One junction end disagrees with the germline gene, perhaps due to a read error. The CDR3 loop reads CAISPPPTGELVF. The CDR3, as DNA: TGCGCCATCAGCCCCCCCCCCACCGGGGAGCTGGTTTTT. This sequence joins TRBV4-1 and TRBJ2-2; TRBD2 might be the D (5 bases). CDR3 length equals 13 residues. The germline gives CDR1 MGHRA, CDR2 YSYEKL.

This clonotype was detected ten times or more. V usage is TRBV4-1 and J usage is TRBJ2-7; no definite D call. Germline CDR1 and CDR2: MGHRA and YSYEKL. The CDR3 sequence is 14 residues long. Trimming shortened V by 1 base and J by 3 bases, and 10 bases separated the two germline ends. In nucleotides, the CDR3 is TGCGCCAGCAGCCAAGCAATCTCTCGCTACGAGCAGTACTTC. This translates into CASSQAISRYEQYF.

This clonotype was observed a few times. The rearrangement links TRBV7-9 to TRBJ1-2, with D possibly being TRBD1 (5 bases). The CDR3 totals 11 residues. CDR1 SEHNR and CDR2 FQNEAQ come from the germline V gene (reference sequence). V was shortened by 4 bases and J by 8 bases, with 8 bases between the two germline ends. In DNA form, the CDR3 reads TGTGCCAGCAGCTCGGAGGGGGGCTACACCTTC. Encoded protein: CASSSEGGYTF. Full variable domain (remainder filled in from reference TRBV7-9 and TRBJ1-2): DTGVSQNPRHKITKRGQNVTFRCDPISEHNRLYWYRQTLGQGPEFLTYFQNEAQLEKSRLLSDRFSAERPKGSFSTLEIQRTEQGDSAMYLCASSSEGGYTFGSGTRLTVV.

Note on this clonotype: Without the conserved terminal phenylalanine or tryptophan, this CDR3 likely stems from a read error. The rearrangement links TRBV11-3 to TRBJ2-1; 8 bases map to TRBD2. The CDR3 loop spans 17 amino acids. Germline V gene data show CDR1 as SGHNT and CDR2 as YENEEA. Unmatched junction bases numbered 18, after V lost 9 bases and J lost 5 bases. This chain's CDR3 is CASSVAGAGGWNNEQFS. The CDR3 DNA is TGTGCCAGTAGCGTAGCCGGTGCGGGAGGATGGAACAATGAGCAGTTCTCC.